This entry lists 11 T cell receptor beta chains sequenced from one sample in a study of cytomegalovirus exposure and HLA in healthy donors. The primer mix had 60 Vbeta and 13 Jbeta primers. Repertoires were generated with immunoSEQ multiplex PCR, while TCRdb's copy carries only in-frame clones and drops some. The sample holds roughly 99,000 clones, about 74% seen once. The sample consisted of PBMCs. Receptors originate from a woman in her thirties or forties in good health and CMV-seropositive.

This clone was seen a handful of times. V gene TRBV4-1 combines with J gene TRBJ2-1; 7 bases map to TRBD1. This CDR3 has 15 residues. Germline V gene sequence: CDR1 MGHRA, CDR2 YSYEKL. The J segment lost 10 bases and the V segment lost 4 bases, leaving 13 bases of the junction unmatched. The CDR3, as DNA: TGCGCCAGCAGCCTAGGACAGGTTATGGTTTCGGAGCAGTTCTTC. It yields the protein CASSLGQVMVSEQFF.

This chain links TRBV19 with TRBJ1-4; TRBD1 might be the D (5 bases). The V gene's germline CDR1 is LNHDA and CDR2 SQIVND (reference sequence). The CDR3 is 15 residues long. V gave up 0 bases and J gave up 0 bases, with 5 bases separating them. The CDR3 protein is CASSIETATNEKLFF. The CDR3 nucleotides are TGTGCCAGTAGTATAGAGACAGCAACTAATGAAAAACTGTTTTTT.

V usage is TRBV6-5 and J usage is TRBJ2-7; 11 bases align to TRBD2. The CDR3 runs 16 residues. Germline V gives CDR1 MNHEY, CDR2 SVGAGI. Germline trimming cut 0 bases from V and 2 bases from J; bases unmatched to any gene: 3. This chain's CDR3 is CASSYSILAGAYEQYF. Written as DNA, the CDR3 is TGTGCCAGCAGTTACTCGATACTAGCGGGGGCCTACGAGCAGTACTTC.

V usage is TRBV6-5 and J usage is TRBJ2-5; D not resolved. The J call may be incorrect, as the DNA end agrees better with TRBJ2-7. This CDR3 region has 14 residues. The germline V gene has CDR1 MNHEY and CDR2 SVGAGI. CDR3 DNA: TGTGCCAGCAGCCACACGGCGGTCTCCTACGAGCAGTACTTC. Amino acid sequence: CASSHTAVSYEQYF.

This clone was recorded a few times. The chain joins TRBV18 to TRBJ2-1; D possibly corresponds to TRBD1 (5 bases). CDR3 length: 13 residues. Per germline, CDR1 KGHSH and CDR2 LQKENI. The V gene lost 3 bases and the J gene lost 5 bases, with 8 bases spanning the gap. CDR3 amino acids: CASSPGLNNEQFF. For the CDR3, the DNA is TGTGCCAGCTCACCGGGGCTAAACAATGAGCAGTTCTTC.

On this clone itself: A junction boundary mismatches the germline segment, possibly from a read error. This chain uses TRBV7-7 with TRBJ2-3; D not certain. Germline CDR1 and CDR2: SSHAT and FNYEAQ (reference sequence). The CDR3 spans 15 residues. This CDR3 reads CASSVGGAFTDTQYF. The CDR3 coding sequence is TGTGCTAGCAGCGTAGGTGGAGCATTCACAGATACGCAGTATTTT.

V is TRBV5-1 and J is TRBJ1-6; no firm D call. Germline V gene data show CDR1 as SGHRS and CDR2 as YFSETQ. The CDR3 extends over 15 amino acids. The V end was cut by 0 bases, the J end by 7 bases, with 11 bases between. CDR3 sequence (DNA): TGCGCCAGCAGCTTGGCCCCGGGGTTGAATTCACCCCTCCACTTT. Translating gives CASSLAPGLNSPLHF.

The chain links TRBV28 to TRBJ1-6, with a tentative D call TRBD1 (5 bases). Looked up from germline, CDR1 is MDHEN and CDR2 is SYDVKM. V lost 6 bases to trimming and J lost 7 bases, with 13 bases between them. The CDR3 spans 14 residues. The CDR3 loop reads CASSLRGGNSPLHF. For the CDR3, the DNA is TGTGCCAGCAGCCTCCGGGGGGGGAATTCACCCCTCCACTTT.

The chain carries TRBV6-5 and TRBJ1-1; D is uncertain. With 0 bases removed from V and 0 bases from J, the gap between germline ends came to 8 bases. This CDR3 has 15 amino acids. The germline CDR1 and CDR2 sequences are MNHEY and SVGAGI. CDR3 in amino acids: CASSYSTRMNTEAFF. Here the CDR3 DNA reads TGTGCCAGCAGTTACTCGACTCGGATGAACACTGAAGCTTTCTTT.

V gene TRBV2 combines with J gene TRBJ2-5; D gene ambiguous. Germline CDR1 is SNHLY and CDR2 is FYNNEI. The V end was cut by 7 bases, the J end by 0 bases, with 12 bases between. The CDR3 runs to 14 residues. CDR3 nucleotide sequence: TGTGCCAGCAACCTGAACCGGGACCAAGAGACCCAGTACTTC. Protein sequence: CASNLNRDQETQYF.

Turning to this clone: At one end the junction does not follow the germline gene, possibly because of a read error. The chain combines TRBV7-7 with TRBJ2-5; 11 nucleotides line up with TRBD2. This CDR3 spans 16 amino acids. Looked up from germline, CDR1 is SSHAT and CDR2 is FNYEAQ (reference sequence). This CDR3 is CASSPSVAGGRETQYF. The CDR3 DNA reads TGTGCTAGCAGCCCCTCGGTAGCGGGGGGGCGGGAGACCCAGTACTTC.